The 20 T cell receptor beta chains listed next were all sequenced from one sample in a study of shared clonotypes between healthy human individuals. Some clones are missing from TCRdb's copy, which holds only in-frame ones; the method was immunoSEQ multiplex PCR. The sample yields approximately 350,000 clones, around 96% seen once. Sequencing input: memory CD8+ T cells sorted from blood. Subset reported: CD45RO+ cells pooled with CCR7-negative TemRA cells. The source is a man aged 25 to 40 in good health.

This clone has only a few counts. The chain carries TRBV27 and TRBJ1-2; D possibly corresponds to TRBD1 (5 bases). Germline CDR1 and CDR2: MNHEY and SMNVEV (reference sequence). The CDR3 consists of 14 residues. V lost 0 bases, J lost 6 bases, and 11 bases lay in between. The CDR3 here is CASSLSAGRDGYTF. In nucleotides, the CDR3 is TGTGCCAGCAGTTTATCGGCAGGGAGGGATGGCTACACCTTC.

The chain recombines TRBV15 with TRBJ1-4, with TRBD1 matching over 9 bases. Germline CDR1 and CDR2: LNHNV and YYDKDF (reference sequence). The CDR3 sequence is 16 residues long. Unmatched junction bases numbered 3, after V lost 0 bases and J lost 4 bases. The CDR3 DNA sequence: TGTGCCACCAGCAGAGATGGGGGACAGGGTAATGAAAAACTGTTTTTT. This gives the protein CATSRDGGQGNEKLFF.

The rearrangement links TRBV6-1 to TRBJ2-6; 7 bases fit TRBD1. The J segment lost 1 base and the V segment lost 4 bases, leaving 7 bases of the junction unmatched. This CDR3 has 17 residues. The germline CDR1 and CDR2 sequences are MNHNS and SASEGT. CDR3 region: CASSADRESSGANVLTF. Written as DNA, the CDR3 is TGTGCCAGCAGTGCTGACAGGGAGAGTTCTGGGGCCAACGTCCTGACTTTC.

As DNA, the CDR3 is TGCGCCAGCAGCTTAAGGTTCGCTAACTATGGCTACACCTTC. Protein sequence: CASSLRFANYGYTF. This chain uses TRBV5-1 with TRBJ1-2; D call uncertain. Deletions cut 2 bases from V and 0 bases from J, with 8 bases between. This CDR3 spans 14 amino acids. Germline assignment: CDR1 SGHRS and CDR2 YFSETQ.

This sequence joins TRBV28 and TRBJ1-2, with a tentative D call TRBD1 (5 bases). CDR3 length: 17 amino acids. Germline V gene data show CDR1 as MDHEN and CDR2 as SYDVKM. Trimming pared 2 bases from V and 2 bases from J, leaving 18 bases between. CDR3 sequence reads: CASSLNWGGTGNYGYTF. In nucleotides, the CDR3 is TGTGCCAGCAGTTTAAATTGGGGAGGGACGGGGAACTATGGCTACACCTTC.

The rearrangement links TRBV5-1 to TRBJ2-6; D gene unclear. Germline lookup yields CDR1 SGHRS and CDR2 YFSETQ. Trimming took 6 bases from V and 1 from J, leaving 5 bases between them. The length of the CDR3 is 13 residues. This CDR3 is CASKASGANVLTF. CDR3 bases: TGCGCCAGCAAGGCATCTGGGGCCAACGTCCTGACTTTC. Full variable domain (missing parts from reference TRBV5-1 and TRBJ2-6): KAGVTQTPRYLIKTRGQQVTLSCSPISGHRSVSWYQQTPGQGLQFLFEYFSETQRNKGNFPGRFSGRQFSNSRSEMNVSTLELGDSALYLCASKASGANVLTFGAGSRLTVL.

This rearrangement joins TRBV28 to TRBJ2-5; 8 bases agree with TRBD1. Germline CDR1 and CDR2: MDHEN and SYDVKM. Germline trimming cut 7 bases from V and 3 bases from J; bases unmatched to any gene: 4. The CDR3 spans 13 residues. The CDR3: CASKQGDKETQYF. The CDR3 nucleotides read TGTGCCAGCAAACAGGGGGATAAAGAGACCCAGTACTTC.

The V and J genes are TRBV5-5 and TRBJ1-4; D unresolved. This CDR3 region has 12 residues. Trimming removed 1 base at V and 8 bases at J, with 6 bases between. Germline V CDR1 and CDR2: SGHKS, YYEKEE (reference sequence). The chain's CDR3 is CASSLSDEKLFF. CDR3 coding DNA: TGTGCCAGCAGCTTGTCGGACGAAAAACTGTTTTTT. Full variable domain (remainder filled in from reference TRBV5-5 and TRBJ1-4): DAGVTQSPTHLIKTRGQQVTLRCSPISGHKSVSWYQQVLGQGPQFIFQYYEKEERGRGNFPDRFSARQFPNYSSELNVNALLLGDSALYLCASSLSDEKLFFGSGTQLSVL.

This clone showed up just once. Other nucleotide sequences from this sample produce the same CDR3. In nucleotides, the CDR3 is TGTGCCAGCAGTGAAGCGGGGGAGCTGTTTTTT. Its translation is CASSEAGELFF. J is TRBJ2-2 and V is TRBV2; D call uncertain. Deletions cut 0 bases from V and 8 bases from J, with 1 base between. Per the germline V gene, CDR1 is SNHLY and CDR2 is FYNNEI. The CDR3 totals 11 residues.

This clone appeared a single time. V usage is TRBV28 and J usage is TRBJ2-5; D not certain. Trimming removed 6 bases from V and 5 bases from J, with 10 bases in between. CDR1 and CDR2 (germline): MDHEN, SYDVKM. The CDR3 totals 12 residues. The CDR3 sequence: CASRSGWETQYF. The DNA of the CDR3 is TGTGCCAGCAGATCTGGGTGGGAGACCCAGTACTTC.

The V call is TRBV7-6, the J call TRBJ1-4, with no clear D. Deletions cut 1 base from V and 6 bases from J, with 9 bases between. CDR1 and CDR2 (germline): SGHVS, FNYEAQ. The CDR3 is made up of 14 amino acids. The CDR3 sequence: CASSLGGPYEKLFF. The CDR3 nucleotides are TGTGCCAGCAGCTTAGGAGGACCTTATGAAAAACTGTTTTTT.

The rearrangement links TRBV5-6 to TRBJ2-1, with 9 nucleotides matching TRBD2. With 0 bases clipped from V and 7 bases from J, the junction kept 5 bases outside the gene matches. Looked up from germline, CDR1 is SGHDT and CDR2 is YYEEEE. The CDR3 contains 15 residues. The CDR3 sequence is CASSLGGGRGNEQFF. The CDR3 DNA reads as TGTGCCAGCAGCTTGGGTGGCGGGAGGGGAAATGAGCAGTTCTTC.

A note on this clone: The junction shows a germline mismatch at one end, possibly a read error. CDR3 region: CASSFTGSYEQYF. The CDR3 DNA reads TGTGCTAGCAGCTTTACCGGGTCCTACGAGCAGTACTTC. The V gene is TRBV7-7, the J gene TRBJ2-7; D remains ambiguous. From germline, CDR1 is SSHAT and CDR2 FNYEAQ (reference sequence). The CDR3 spans 13 residues.

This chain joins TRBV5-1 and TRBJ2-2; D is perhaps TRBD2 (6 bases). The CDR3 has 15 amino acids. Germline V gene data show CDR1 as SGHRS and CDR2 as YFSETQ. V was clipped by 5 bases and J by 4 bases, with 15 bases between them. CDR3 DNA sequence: TGCGCCAGCAGGATTCAGAAGGAGGGCACCGGGGAGCTGTTTTTT. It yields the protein CASRIQKEGTGELFF.

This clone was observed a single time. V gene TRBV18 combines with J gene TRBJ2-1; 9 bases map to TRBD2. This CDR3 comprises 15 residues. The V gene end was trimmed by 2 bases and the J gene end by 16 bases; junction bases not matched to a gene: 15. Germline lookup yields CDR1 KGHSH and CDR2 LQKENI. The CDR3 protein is CASSPKTAGGPEPFF. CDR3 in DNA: TGTGCCAGCTCACCAAAAACGGCGGGAGGGCCAGAGCCATTCTTC. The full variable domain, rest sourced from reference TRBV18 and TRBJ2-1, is NAGVMQNPRHLVRRRGQEARLRCSPMKGHSHVYWYRQLPEEGLKFMVYLQKENIIDESGMPKERFSAEFPKEGPSILRIQQVVRGDSAAYFCASSPKTAGGPEPFFGPGTRLTVL.

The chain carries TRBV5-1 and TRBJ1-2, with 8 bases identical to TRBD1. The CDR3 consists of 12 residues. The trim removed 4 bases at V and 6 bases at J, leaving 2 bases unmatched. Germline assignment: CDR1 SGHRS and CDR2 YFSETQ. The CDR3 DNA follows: TGCGCCAGCAGCCCGGGACAGGATGGCTACACCTTC. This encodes CASSPGQDGYTF.

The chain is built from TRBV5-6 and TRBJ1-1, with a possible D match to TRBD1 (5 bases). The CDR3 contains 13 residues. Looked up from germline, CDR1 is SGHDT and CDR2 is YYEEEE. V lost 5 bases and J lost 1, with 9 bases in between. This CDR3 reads CASREGENTEAFF. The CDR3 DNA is TGTGCCAGCAGGGAAGGGGAGAACACTGAAGCTTTCTTT. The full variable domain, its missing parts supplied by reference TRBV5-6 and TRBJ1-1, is DAGVTQSPTHLIKTRGQQVTLRCSPKSGHDTVSWYQQALGQGPQFIFQYYEEEERQRGNFPDRFSGHQFPNYSSELNVNALLLGDSALYLCASREGENTEAFFGQGTRLTVV.

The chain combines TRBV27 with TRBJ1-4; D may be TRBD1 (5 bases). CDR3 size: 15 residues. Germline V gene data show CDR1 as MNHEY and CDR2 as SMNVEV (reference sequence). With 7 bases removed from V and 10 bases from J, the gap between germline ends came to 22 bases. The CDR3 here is CASITRRGVLRKLFF. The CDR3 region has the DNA TGTGCCAGCATCACCCGTAGAGGGGTCCTTAGAAAACTGTTTTTT.

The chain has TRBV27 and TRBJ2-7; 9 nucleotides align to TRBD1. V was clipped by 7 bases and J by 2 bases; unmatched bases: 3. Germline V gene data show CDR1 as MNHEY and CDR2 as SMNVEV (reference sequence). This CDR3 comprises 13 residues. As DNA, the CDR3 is TGTGCCAGCAAGGGACAGGGCCCCTACGAGCAGTACTTC. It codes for CASKGQGPYEQYF.

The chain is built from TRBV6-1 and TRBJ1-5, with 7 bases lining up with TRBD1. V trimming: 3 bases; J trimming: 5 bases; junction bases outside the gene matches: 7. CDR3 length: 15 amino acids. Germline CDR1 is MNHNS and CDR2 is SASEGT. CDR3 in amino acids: CASSESQGGHQPQHF. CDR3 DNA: TGTGCCAGCAGTGAGAGCCAGGGGGGACATCAGCCCCAGCATTTT.